This entry lists 8 T cell receptor beta chains sequenced from one sample in a study of CD8 T cells in ankylosing spondylitis. TCRdb called the 5' RACE reads again in MiXCR, with one record for every CDR3 protein. This repertoire shows approximately 25,000 distinct CDR3 sequences, roughly a sixth found once; its top ten account for around 30%. Sequencing used blood. These TCRs come from a male donor with ankylosing spondylitis or in good health (not recorded which).

This clonotype was recorded at least ten times. The chain has TRBV28 and TRBJ2-1, with 9 positions matching TRBD2. CDR3 length: 15 residues. Germline V CDR1 and CDR2: MDHEN, SYDVKM. After removal of 3 bases from V and 8 bases from J, the junction contained 8 bases not matched to a gene. The CDR3 nucleotides read TGTGCCAGCAGTTTGTTTAGCGGGAGTAGGTATGAGCAGTTCTTC. Its protein is CASSLFSGSRYEQFF.

This clonotype has only a few counts. The V and J genes are TRBV7-9 and TRBJ2-5; D not resolved. Between the trimmed V and J ends, which lost 2 bases and 1 base, there was a span of 8 bases. Germline V gene data show CDR1 as SEHNR and CDR2 as FQNEAQ (reference sequence). This CDR3 region has 14 residues. The CDR3 protein is CASSLFHSQETQYF. CDR3 DNA sequence: TGTGCCAGCAGCTTATTCCACTCCCAAGAGACCCAGTACTTC.

J is TRBJ2-2 and V is TRBV3-1; 7 bases are a match to TRBD2. The germline CDR1 and CDR2 sequences are LGHDT and YNNKEL (reference sequence). The CDR3 is made up of 17 amino acids. The V segment lost 0 bases and the J segment 4 bases; nucleotides outside the gene matches: 8. The DNA for the CDR3 is TGTGCCAGCAGCCAAGATTATGCGGGAGTCGGCACCGGGGAGCTGTTTTTT. It specifies CASSQDYAGVGTGELFF.

This clonotype has more than one count but fewer than ten. The rearrangement links TRBV29-1 to TRBJ2-5; TRBD1 is a possible D gene (5 bases). Trimming stripped 1 base from V and 4 bases from J, with 13 bases between. Germline V lookup: CDR1 SQVTM, CDR2 ANQGSEA. This CDR3 comprises 14 residues. DNA of the CDR3: TGCAGCGTTGAAGTTACAGGAAGGGGAGAGACCCAGTACTTC. Its translation is CSVEVTGRGETQYF.

The chain carries TRBV24-1 and TRBJ2-1; D remains unclear. CDR1 is KGHDR and CDR2 is SFDVKD in the germline V gene. This CDR3 is 13 amino acids long. Trimming cost V 0 bases and J 9 bases, with 8 bases left between them. CDR3 nucleotide sequence: TGTGCCACCAGTGATTTGATCGTAGGTGAGCAGTTCTTC. Its protein product is CATSDLIVGEQFF.

The sample holds a few counts of this clonotype. The V and J genes are TRBV20-1 and TRBJ2-7; possibly TRBD1 for D (5 bases). This CDR3 is 12 amino acids long. Germline CDR1 is DFQATT and CDR2 is SNEGSKA (reference sequence). Trimming removed 0 bases at V and 5 bases at J, with 8 bases between. CDR3 coding DNA: TGCAGTGCTAGAGATCAGGGCCACGAGCAGTACTTC. Protein: CSARDQGHEQYF.

This clonotype was counted many times. V is TRBV7-2 and J is TRBJ2-3, with D possibly called TRBD1 or TRBD2 (5 bases each). The CDR3 is 14 amino acids. V lost 4 bases and J 4 bases, leaving 12 bases between the germline ends. Germline loops: CDR1 SGHTA, CDR2 FQGNSA. CDR3 DNA sequence: TGTGCCAGCAGCTACCTCTCGGGACCAGATACGCAGTATTTT. It is translated as CASSYLSGPDTQYF.

This clonotype was observed a few times. This chain connects TRBV6-5 to TRBJ2-1; 8 nucleotides agree with TRBD2. Losses at the gene ends were 2 bases for V and 9 bases for J; bases not matched to a gene: 3. Germline V lookup: CDR1 MNHEY, CDR2 SVGAGI. The CDR3 contains 13 residues. DNA for the CDR3: TGTGCCAGCAGTTACGGCGGGGGGTTTGAGCAGTTCTTC. This gives the protein CASSYGGGFEQFF.